These 4 T cell receptor beta chains were all obtained from the same sample, sequenced in a study of cytomegalovirus exposure and HLA in healthy donors (dated 2017 in TCRdb). The library was produced with the immunoSEQ multiplex PCR assay. The multiplex PCR relied on a mix of 60 forward primers for TCR Vbeta segments and 13 reverse primers for TCR Jbeta segments. As stored in TCRdb, this immuneACCESS dataset retains in-frame rearrangements with V and J assigned. A fraction of the clones does not appear; measured against another copy, unresolved V genes explain less than half of the discrepancy, and the remainder lacks a known reason. The sample profile shows about 200,000 clones; over 75% of them were found once. The ten largest account for less than 3% of the sample. The specimen was PBMCs. These receptors originate from a woman aged 25 to 45 in good health and CMV-seronegative.

This clone occurred a few times. The chain carries TRBV11-3 and TRBJ1-1, with 8 positions matching TRBD1. CDR1 and CDR2 from the germline V gene are SGHNT and YENEEA. The CDR3 has 14 amino acids. J gave up 1 base and V 3 bases, and 1 base lay outside the gene matches. The CDR3 sequence is CASSFGQGNTEAFF. The CDR3 bases are TGTGCCAGCAGCTTCGGACAGGGGAACACTGAAGCTTTCTTT. Full variable domain (missing parts from reference TRBV11-3 and TRBJ1-1): EAGVVQSPRYKIIEKKQPVAFWCNPISGHNTLYWYLQNLGQGPELLIRYENEEAVDDSQLPKDRFSAERLKGVDSTLKIQPAELGDSAVYLCASSFGQGNTEAFFGQGTRLTVV.

The chain joins TRBV6-5 to TRBJ1-2, with 10 bases identical to TRBD1. J gave up 7 bases and V 4 bases, and 6 bases lay outside the gene matches. Germline V gene lookup returns CDR1 MNHEY and CDR2 SVGAGI. The CDR3 loop spans 14 amino acids. The CDR3 DNA follows: TGTGCCAGCAGTTCCGGGACAGGGGAGATTGGCTACACCTTC. Its protein is CASSSGTGEIGYTF.

V is TRBV2 and J is TRBJ2-5; 7 bases are a match to TRBD1. V was clipped by 3 bases and J by 4 bases; unmatched bases: 5. This CDR3 has 14 amino acids. Germline-derived CDR1 and CDR2 are SNHLY and FYNNEI. The CDR3 loop reads CASSDRGRGETQYF. The CDR3 nucleotides read TGTGCCAGCAGTGATAGGGGGCGCGGAGAGACCCAGTACTTC.

The gene calls are TRBV10-3 and TRBJ2-1; 7 bases map to TRBD1. The junction had 18 bases not matched to a gene; V was cut back by 5 bases and J by 2 bases. The CDR3 is 19 amino acids. Germline V gene sequence: CDR1 ENHRY, CDR2 SYGVKD. CDR3 coding DNA: TGTGCCATCAGTCAAACAGGGGCCGAAGCGAATTTACCCTACAATGAGCAGTTCTTC. It codes for CAISQTGAEANLPYNEQFF.